The 26 T cell receptor beta chains presented below share a single source sample, sequenced in a study of blood T cell repertoires in COVID-19. The protocol was immunoSEQ multiplex PCR, while the TCRdb copy is restricted to in-frame clones and leaves out a portion. The sample has more than 300,000 clones, roughly nine tenths seen once; the top ten hold 1.5% to 2%. The sequenced sample was peripheral blood. Receptor source: a young woman with COVID-19, enrolled during active disease.

This clone was counted at least ten times. This rearrangement joins TRBV6-2 or TRBV6-3 to TRBJ1-6, with 7 bases matching TRBD1. Germline V gene sequence: CDR1 MNHEY, CDR2 SVGEGT. The CDR3 is 15 residues long. The ends lost 2 bases at V and 10 bases at J; junction bases unmatched: 8. DNA of the CDR3: TGTGCCAGCAGTTACCTGACAGGGACAGAATCACCCCTCCACTTT. Amino acids: CASSYLTGTESPLHF.

The V gene is TRBV2, the J gene TRBJ2-5; 7 nucleotides match TRBD1. With V trimmed by 6 bases and J by 4 bases, 11 bases remained unmatched. The CDR3 spans 15 residues. Germline CDR1 is SNHLY and CDR2 is FYNNEI. CDR3 sequence reads: CASRETGVRRETQYF. The CDR3 DNA reads as TGTGCCAGCAGAGAAACAGGGGTTCGGCGAGAGACCCAGTACTTC.

This rearrangement joins TRBV9 to TRBJ2-7; 11 nucleotides agree with TRBD1. The CDR3 totals 15 residues. Looked up from germline, CDR1 is SGDLS and CDR2 is YYNGEE. The ends lost 4 bases at V and 5 bases at J; junction bases unmatched: 8. The CDR3 sequence is CASSPRRTGGDEQYF. DNA for the CDR3: TGTGCCAGCAGCCCCCGGAGGACAGGGGGCGACGAGCAGTACTTC.

The chain joins TRBV29-1 to TRBJ1-3, with TRBD1 matching over 10 bases. In germline, CDR1 is SQVTM, CDR2 ANQGSEA. The J segment lost 4 bases and the V segment lost 0 bases, leaving 9 bases of the junction unmatched. The CDR3 covers 17 residues. DNA of the CDR3: TGCAGCGTTGAAGATCCTGGAGGGACAGGGGAAGGAAACACCATATATTTT. Translated: CSVEDPGGTGEGNTIYF. Full variable domain (missing parts from reference TRBV29-1 and TRBJ1-3): SAVISQKPSRDICQRGTSLTIQCQVDSQVTMMFWYRQQPGQSLTLIATANQGSEATYESGFVIDKFPISRPNLTFSTLTVSNMSPEDSSIYLCSVEDPGGTGEGNTIYFGEGSWLTVV.

The rearrangement joins TRBV6-5 to TRBJ1-1; D possibly corresponds to TRBD1 (5 bases). This CDR3 has 16 amino acids. Germline CDR1 MNHEY, CDR2 SVGAGI. The V end lost 2 bases, the J end lost 2 bases, and 15 bases lay between the germline ends. The CDR3 loop reads CASSYSERQLNTEAFF. CDR3 DNA sequence: TGTGCCAGCAGTTACAGTGAGAGACAGCTAAACACTGAAGCTTTCTTT.

For the CDR3, the DNA is TGTGCCAGCAGTGCAAAAAAAGCAGGATACACCGGGGAGCTGTTTTTT. Translation gives CASSAKKAGYTGELFF. This chain connects TRBV6-4 to TRBJ2-2; D is uncertain. The CDR3 runs 16 residues. Trimming took 4 bases from V and 3 from J, leaving 15 bases between them. Germline CDR1 is MRHNA and CDR2 is SNTAGT.

The chain has TRBV4-2 and TRBJ2-7; 11 positions agree with TRBD2. Trimming cost V 0 bases and J 7 bases; bases outside gene matches: 5. The germline V gene encodes CDR1 LGHNA and CDR2 YNFKEQ. The CDR3 covers 15 residues. This CDR3 is CASSQDSGGAREQYF. For the CDR3, the DNA is TGTGCCAGCAGCCAAGATAGCGGGGGGGCCAGAGAGCAGTACTTC.

V gene TRBV3-1 (or the pseudogene TRBV3-2) combines with J gene TRBJ1-1; no firm D call. CDR1 is LGHDT, CDR2 YNNKEL, per germline (reference sequence). The V end lost 1 base, the J end lost 2 bases, and 5 bases lay between the germline ends. The CDR3 totals 13 residues. CDR3 nucleotides: TGTGCCAGCAGCCAAGGAGAAAACACTGAAGCTTTCTTT. This codes for CASSQGENTEAFF.

V is TRBV27 and J is TRBJ1-6; D gene unclear. Per germline, CDR1 MNHEY and CDR2 SMNVEV (reference sequence). Trimming removed 4 bases from V and 4 bases from J, with 8 bases in between. This CDR3 has 14 residues. CDR3 bases: TGTGCCAGCAGTTCGCGGAGGTATAATTCACCCCTCCACTTT. Its protein is CASSSRRYNSPLHF.

This clone was counted a few times. The rearrangement uses TRBV2 and TRBJ1-1; weak D call: TRBD1 (5 bases). V was cut by 4 bases and J by 5 bases, with 8 bases left in between. The CDR3 totals 12 residues. Germline CDR1 SNHLY, CDR2 FYNNEI. In DNA, the CDR3 is TGTGCCAGCAGTGGGGGGGGAACTGAAGCTTTCTTT. It yields the protein CASSGGGTEAFF.

The chain employs TRBV4-3 and TRBJ1-2; D may be TRBD1 (6 bases). V dropped 1 base and J dropped 3 bases, with 6 bases sitting between them. There are 13 residues in the CDR3. CDR1 and CDR2 from the germline V gene are LGHNA and YSLEER. The CDR3 sequence is CASSQGTDYGYTF. The DNA of the CDR3 is TGCGCCAGCAGCCAAGGGACAGACTATGGCTACACCTTC.

J is TRBJ2-7 and V is TRBV7-2; possibly TRBD1 for D (6 bases). There are 13 residues in the CDR3. V was clipped by 5 bases and J by 4 bases, with 12 bases between them. Germline loops: CDR1 SGHTA, CDR2 FQGNSA. CDR3 nucleotide sequence: TGTGCCAGCAGCCTTACAGGGATGTACGAGCAGTACGTC. It is translated as CASSLTGMYEQYV.

This clone showed up just once. The chain employs TRBV7-2 and TRBJ1-2; D perhaps matches TRBD1 (6 bases). Trimming cost V 5 bases and J 6 bases, with 16 bases left between them. In germline, CDR1 is SGHTA, CDR2 FQGNSA. The CDR3 is 14 amino acids. The CDR3 loop reads CASSPQRDTNGYTF. The CDR3 DNA reads TGTGCCAGCAGCCCGCAACGGGACACGAATGGCTACACCTTC.

This clone was detected only a few times. J is TRBJ1-5 and V is TRBV15; D gene uncertain. CDR3 size: 13 residues. Trimming shortened V by 4 bases and J by 7 bases, and 11 bases separated the two germline ends. Germline V lookup: CDR1 LNHNV, CDR2 YYDKDF (reference sequence). For the CDR3, the DNA is TGTGCCACCAGCACCGCCGAGAGGCAGCCCCAGCATTTT. Encoded protein: CATSTAERQPQHF. Based on the CDR3 plus reference TRBV15 and TRBJ1-5, the full variable domain is DAMVIQNPRYQVTQFGKPVTLSCSQTLNHNVMYWYQQKSSQAPKLLFHYYDKDFNNEADTPDNFQSRRPNTSFCFLDIRSPGLGDTAMYLCATSTAERQPQHFGDGTRLSIL.

V gene TRBV2 combines with J gene TRBJ2-3; 9 positions agree with TRBD2. CDR3 length: 16 amino acids. Unmatched junction bases numbered 9, after V lost 3 bases and J lost 5 bases. Per germline, CDR1 SNHLY and CDR2 FYNNEI. DNA of the CDR3: TGTGCCAGCAGTGATGAGCGGGGGGCCGCGTTAGATACGCAGTATTTT. Translating gives CASSDERGAALDTQYF.

This clone was seen more than once but under ten times. The chain's CDR3 is CASSKDRGDNSPLHF. DNA of the CDR3: TGTGCCAGTAGTAAGGACAGGGGTGATAATTCACCCCTCCACTTT. V usage is TRBV19 and J usage is TRBJ1-6; TRBD1 matches 9 bases. Germline trimming cut 4 bases from V and 5 bases from J; bases unmatched to any gene: 3. CDR1 and CDR2 from the germline V gene are LNHDA and SQIVND (reference sequence). The CDR3 has 15 residues.

About this clone itself: Other nucleotide sequences from this sample produce the same CDR3. The rearrangement links TRBV12-3 or TRBV12-4 to TRBJ1-2; 9 bases are shared with TRBD1. The CDR3 is 13 amino acids. The J segment lost 6 bases and the V segment lost 7 bases, leaving 6 bases of the junction unmatched. The CDR3 DNA follows: TGTGCCAGCACTCGACGGGACAGGGATGGCTACACCTTC. It is translated as CASTRRDRDGYTF.

This chain uses TRBV19 with TRBJ1-6; 8 nucleotides match TRBD1. The CDR3 length is 16 residues. Germline lookup yields CDR1 LNHDA and CDR2 SQIVND (reference sequence). Trimming at V came to 4 bases and at J to 0 bases, leaving 2 bases not matched to a gene. CDR3 region: CASSNRGSSYNSPLHF. The CDR3 DNA is TGTGCCAGTAGTAACAGGGGGAGCTCCTATAATTCACCCCTCCACTTT. The complete variable domain, with remaining parts taken from reference TRBV19 and TRBJ1-6, reads DGGITQSPKYLFRKEGQNVTLSCEQNLNHDAMYWYRQDPGQGLRLIYYSQIVNDFQKGDIAEGYSVSREKKESFPLTVTSAQKNPTAFYLCASSNRGSSYNSPLHFGNGTRLTVT.

The chain links TRBV5-1 to TRBJ2-2; TRBD1 matches at 7 bases. Trimming removed 5 bases from V and 0 bases from J; junction bases left unmatched: 10. This CDR3 is built from 17 residues. In germline, CDR1 is SGHRS, CDR2 YFSETQ. Here the CDR3 reads CASSRPLGQANTGELFF. In nucleotides, the CDR3 is TGCGCCAGCAGTCGCCCTTTAGGACAGGCGAACACCGGGGAGCTGTTTTTT.

The chain is built from TRBV7-3 and TRBJ2-1, with 13 bases matching TRBD2. V gave up 5 bases and J gave up 6 bases; unmatched junction bases: 4. The germline V gene encodes CDR1 SGHTA and CDR2 FQGTGA. CDR3 length: 15 amino acids. For the CDR3, the DNA is TGTGCCAGCAGCCAAAGACTAGCGGGGGGCAATGAGCAGTTCTTC. Its translation is CASSQRLAGGNEQFF. Looking up the rest from reference TRBV7-3 and TRBJ2-1 gives the full variable domain: GAGVSQTPSNKVTEKGKYVELRCDPISGHTALYWYRQSLGQGPEFLIYFQGTGAADDSGLPNDRFFAVRPEGSVSTLKIQRTERGDSAVYLCASSQRLAGGNEQFFGPGTRLTVL.

This CDR3 reads CASSLGGDAHYEQYF. CDR3 coding DNA: TGTGCCAGCAGCCTCGGCGGGGATGCCCACTACGAGCAGTACTTC. The V gene is TRBV11-3, the J gene TRBJ2-7; D may be TRBD2 (6 bases). V was shortened by 5 bases and J by 3 bases, with 17 bases between the two germline ends. This CDR3 has 15 residues. Germline assignment: CDR1 SGHNT and CDR2 YENEEA. Together with reference TRBV11-3 and TRBJ2-7, the CDR3 gives the full variable domain: EAGVVQSPRYKIIEKKQPVAFWCNPISGHNTLYWYLQNLGQGPELLIRYENEEAVDDSQLPKDRFSAERLKGVDSTLKIQPAELGDSAVYLCASSLGGDAHYEQYFGPGTRLTVT.

The rearrangement joins TRBV7-9 to TRBJ2-7, with a weak D call TRBD2 (5 bases). Trimming pared 5 bases from V and 2 bases from J, leaving 19 bases between. The germline V gene encodes CDR1 SEHNR and CDR2 FQNEAQ (reference sequence). This CDR3 comprises 16 residues. For the CDR3, the DNA is TGTGCCAGCAGCCTTCGGGCGGACTTCGCCACCTACGAGCAGTACGTC. Residues: CASSLRADFATYEQYV.

For the CDR3, the DNA is TGTGCCAGCAGTTTAGGGACAATAGGCCGGGACACTGAAGCTTTCTTT. Its translation: CASSLGTIGRDTEAFF. The V and J genes are TRBV28 and TRBJ1-1; TRBD1 might be the D (6 bases). The germline V gene encodes CDR1 MDHEN and CDR2 SYDVKM. V dropped 2 bases and J dropped 3 bases, with 16 bases sitting between them. This CDR3 contains 16 residues.

This rearrangement joins TRBV27 to TRBJ1-5, with 7 bases identical to TRBD1. Germline V gene data show CDR1 as MNHEY and CDR2 as SMNVEV (reference sequence). After removal of 1 base from V and 10 bases from J, the junction contained 10 bases not matched to a gene. This CDR3 spans 15 amino acids. The CDR3, as DNA: TGTGCCAGCAGTTTATTTATACAGGGGACGGGTCCCCAGCATTTT. Amino acids: CASSLFIQGTGPQHF.

This chain links TRBV24-1 with TRBJ2-7, with TRBD1 identical over 12 bases. The CDR3 is 15 residues long. CDR1 is KGHDR and CDR2 is SFDVKD in the germline V gene. With 7 bases clipped from V and 5 bases from J, the junction kept 8 bases outside the gene matches. CDR3 bases: TGTGCCACCAGCCGTTCCGGGACAGGGGGCAACGAGCAGTACTTC. Protein product: CATSRSGTGGNEQYF.

The J gene is TRBJ2-5, the V gene TRBV28; TRBD1 is a possible D gene (6 bases). The length of the CDR3 is 14 residues. V gave up 6 bases and J gave up 10 bases, with 21 bases separating them. Germline values: CDR1 MDHEN, CDR2 SYDVKM. CDR3 DNA sequence: TGTGCCAGCAGAAGGCTGGGAGATCCAGGGGACCAGTACTTC. Encoded protein: CASRRLGDPGDQYF. Full variable domain (outside the CDR3, taken from reference TRBV28 and TRBJ2-5): DVKVTQSSRYLVKRTGEKVFLECVQDMDHENMFWYRQDPGLGLRLIYFSYDVKMKEKGDIPEGYSVSREKKERFSLILESASTNQTSMYLCASRRLGDPGDQYFGPGTRLLVL.